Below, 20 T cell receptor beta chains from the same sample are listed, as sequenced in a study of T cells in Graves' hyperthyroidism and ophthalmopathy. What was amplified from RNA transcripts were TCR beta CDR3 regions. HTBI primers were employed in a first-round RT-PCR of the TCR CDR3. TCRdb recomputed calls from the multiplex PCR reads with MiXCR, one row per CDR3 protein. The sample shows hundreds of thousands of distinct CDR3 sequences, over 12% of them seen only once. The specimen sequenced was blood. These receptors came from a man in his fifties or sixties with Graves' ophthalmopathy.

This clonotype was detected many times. The CDR3 region is CAWTGGDYGYTF. For the CDR3, the DNA is TGTGCCTGGACGGGGGGTGACTATGGCTACACCTTC. This chain connects TRBV30 to TRBJ1-2; weak D call: TRBD1 (5 bases). The germline CDR1 and CDR2 sequences are GTSNPN and SVGIG (reference sequence). The CDR3 has 12 amino acids. The V gene lost 4 bases and the J gene lost 3 bases, with 9 bases spanning the gap.

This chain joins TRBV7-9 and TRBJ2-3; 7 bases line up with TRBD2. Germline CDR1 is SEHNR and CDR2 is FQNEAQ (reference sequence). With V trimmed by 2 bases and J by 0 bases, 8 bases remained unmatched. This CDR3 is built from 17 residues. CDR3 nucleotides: TGTGCCAGCAGCTTACTAGCGGAGGTCTTTAGCACAGATACGCAGTATTTT. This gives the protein CASSLLAEVFSTDTQYF. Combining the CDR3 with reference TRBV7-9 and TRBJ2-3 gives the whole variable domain DTGVSQNPRHKITKRGQNVTFRCDPISEHNRLYWYRQTLGQGPEFLTYFQNEAQLEKSRLLSDRFSAERPKGSFSTLEIQRTEQGDSAMYLCASSLLAEVFSTDTQYFGPGTRLTVL.

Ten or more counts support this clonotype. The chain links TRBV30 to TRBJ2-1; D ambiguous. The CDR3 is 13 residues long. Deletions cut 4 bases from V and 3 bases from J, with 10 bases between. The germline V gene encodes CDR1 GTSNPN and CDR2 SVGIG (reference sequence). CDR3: CAWKRTFYNEQFF. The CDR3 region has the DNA TGTGCCTGGAAGCGAACTTTCTACAATGAGCAGTTCTTC. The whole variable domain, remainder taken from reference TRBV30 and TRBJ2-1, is SQTIHQWPATLVQPVGSPLSLECTVEGTSNPNLYWYRQAAGRGLQLLFYSVGIGQISSEVPQNLSASRPQDRQFILSSKKLLLSDSGFYLCAWKRTFYNEQFFGPGTRLTVL.

The CDR3 nucleotides are TGTGCCACCCTAGGTGGGACTAGCGGCACAGATACGCAGTATTTT. Translated, it gives CATLGGTSGTDTQYF. The chain employs TRBV10-3 and TRBJ2-3, with 10 bases lining up with TRBD2. This CDR3 is 15 amino acids long. The germline V gene encodes CDR1 ENHRY and CDR2 SYGVKD. V lost 10 bases and J lost 1; bases outside the gene matches: 8.

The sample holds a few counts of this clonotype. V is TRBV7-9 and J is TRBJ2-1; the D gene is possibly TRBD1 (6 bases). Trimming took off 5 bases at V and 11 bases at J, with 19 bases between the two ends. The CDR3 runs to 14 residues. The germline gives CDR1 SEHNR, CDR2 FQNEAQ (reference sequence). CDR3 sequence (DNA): TGTGCCAGCAGCCCAGCCTCGGGACACCCCAAGCAGTTCTTC. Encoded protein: CASSPASGHPKQFF.

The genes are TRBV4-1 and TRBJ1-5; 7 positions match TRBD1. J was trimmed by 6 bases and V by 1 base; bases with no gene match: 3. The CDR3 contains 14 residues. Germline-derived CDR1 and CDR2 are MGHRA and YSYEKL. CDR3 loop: CASSQVKGAQPQHF. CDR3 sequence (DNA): TGCGCCAGCAGCCAAGTAAAGGGGGCTCAGCCCCAGCATTTT.

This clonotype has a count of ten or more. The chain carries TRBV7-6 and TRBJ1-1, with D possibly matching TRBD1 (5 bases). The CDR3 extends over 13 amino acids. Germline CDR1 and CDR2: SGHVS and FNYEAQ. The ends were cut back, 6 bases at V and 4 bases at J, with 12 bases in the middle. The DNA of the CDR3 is TGTGCCAGCAGTCAGACAGAGTCCACTGAAGCTTTCTTT. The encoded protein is CASSQTESTEAFF.

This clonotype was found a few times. The CDR3: CASSQDGLSYNEQFF. The CDR3 DNA reads as TGTGCCAGCAGCCAAGACGGTTTGTCCTACAATGAGCAGTTCTTC. The rearrangement links TRBV4-2 to TRBJ2-1; D is ambiguous. In germline, CDR1 is LGHNA, CDR2 YNFKEQ. There are 15 residues in the CDR3. V gave up 0 bases and J gave up 1 base, with 7 bases separating them.

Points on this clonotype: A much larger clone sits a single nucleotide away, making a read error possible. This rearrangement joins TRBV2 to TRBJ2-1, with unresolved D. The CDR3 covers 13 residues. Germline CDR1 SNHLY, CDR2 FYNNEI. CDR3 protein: CTSSKDQGNEQFF. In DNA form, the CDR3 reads TGTACCAGCAGTAAGGACCAAGGGAATGAGCAGTTCTTC.

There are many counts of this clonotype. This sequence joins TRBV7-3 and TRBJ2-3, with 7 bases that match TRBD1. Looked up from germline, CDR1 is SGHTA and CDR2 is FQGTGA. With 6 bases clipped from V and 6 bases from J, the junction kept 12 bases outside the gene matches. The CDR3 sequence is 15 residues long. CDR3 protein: CASRRSPGGPDTQYF. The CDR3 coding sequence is TGTGCCAGCAGACGTAGCCCAGGGGGACCGGATACGCAGTATTTT.

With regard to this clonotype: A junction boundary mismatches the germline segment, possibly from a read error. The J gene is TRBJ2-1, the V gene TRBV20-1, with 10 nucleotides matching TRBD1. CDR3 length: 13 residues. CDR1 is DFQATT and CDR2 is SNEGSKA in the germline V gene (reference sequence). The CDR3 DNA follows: TGCAGTGCTGAGACAGGGGGCGGGAATGGGCAGTTCTTC. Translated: CSAETGGGNGQFF.

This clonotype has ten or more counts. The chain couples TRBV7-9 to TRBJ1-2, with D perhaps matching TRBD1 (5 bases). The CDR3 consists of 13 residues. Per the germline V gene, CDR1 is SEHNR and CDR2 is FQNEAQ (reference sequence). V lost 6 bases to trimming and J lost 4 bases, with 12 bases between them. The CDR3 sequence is CASRSGAVYGYTF. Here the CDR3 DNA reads TGTGCCAGCAGGTCCGGGGCCGTCTATGGCTACACCTTC.

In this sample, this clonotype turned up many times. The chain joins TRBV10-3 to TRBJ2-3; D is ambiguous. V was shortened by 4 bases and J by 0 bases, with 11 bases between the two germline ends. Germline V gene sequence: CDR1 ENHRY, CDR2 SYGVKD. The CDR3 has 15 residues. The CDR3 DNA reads TGTGCCATCAGTGGTGGTCTAGGTAGCACAGATACGCAGTATTTT. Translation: CAISGGLGSTDTQYF.

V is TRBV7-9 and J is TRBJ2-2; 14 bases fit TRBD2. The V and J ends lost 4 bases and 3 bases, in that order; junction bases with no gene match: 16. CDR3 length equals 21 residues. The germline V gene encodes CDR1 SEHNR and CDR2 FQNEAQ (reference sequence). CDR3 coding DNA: TGTGCCAGCAGCTCAAAGGGACTAGCGGGAGTATCGGTTGTTGACACCGGGGAGCTGTTTTTT. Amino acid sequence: CASSSKGLAGVSVVDTGELFF.

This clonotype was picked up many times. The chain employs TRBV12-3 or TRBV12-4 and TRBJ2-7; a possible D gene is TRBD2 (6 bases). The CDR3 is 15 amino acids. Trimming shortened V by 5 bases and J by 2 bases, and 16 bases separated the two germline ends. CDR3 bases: TGTGCCAGCAGTACCAACCGGGACTTGACCTACGAGCAGTACTTC. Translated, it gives CASSTNRDLTYEQYF.

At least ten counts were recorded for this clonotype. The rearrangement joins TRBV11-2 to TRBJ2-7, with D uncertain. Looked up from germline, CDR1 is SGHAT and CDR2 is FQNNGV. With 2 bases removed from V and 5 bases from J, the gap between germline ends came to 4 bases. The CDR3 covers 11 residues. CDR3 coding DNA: TGTGCCAGCAGCTTATTTGACGAGCAGTACTTC. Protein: CASSLFDEQYF.

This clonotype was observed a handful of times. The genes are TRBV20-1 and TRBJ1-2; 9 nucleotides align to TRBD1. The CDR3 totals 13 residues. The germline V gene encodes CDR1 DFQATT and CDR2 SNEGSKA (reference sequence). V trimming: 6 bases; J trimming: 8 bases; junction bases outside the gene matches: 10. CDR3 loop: CSAGGGQGWGYTF. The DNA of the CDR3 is TGCAGTGCGGGAGGGGGACAGGGTTGGGGCTACACCTTC.

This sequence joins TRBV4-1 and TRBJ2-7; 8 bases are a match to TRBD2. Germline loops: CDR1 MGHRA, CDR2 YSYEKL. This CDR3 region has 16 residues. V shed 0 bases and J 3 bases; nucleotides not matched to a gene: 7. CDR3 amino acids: CASSQELAETYYEQYF. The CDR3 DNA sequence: TGCGCCAGCAGCCAAGAACTAGCGGAAACATACTACGAGCAGTACTTC.

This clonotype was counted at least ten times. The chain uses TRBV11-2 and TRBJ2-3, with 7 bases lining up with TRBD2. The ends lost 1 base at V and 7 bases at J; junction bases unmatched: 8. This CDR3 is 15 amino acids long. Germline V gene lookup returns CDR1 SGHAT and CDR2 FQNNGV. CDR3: CASSLGAGVVYTQYF. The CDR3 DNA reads TGTGCCAGCAGCTTAGGGGCGGGAGTGGTGTATACGCAGTATTTT.

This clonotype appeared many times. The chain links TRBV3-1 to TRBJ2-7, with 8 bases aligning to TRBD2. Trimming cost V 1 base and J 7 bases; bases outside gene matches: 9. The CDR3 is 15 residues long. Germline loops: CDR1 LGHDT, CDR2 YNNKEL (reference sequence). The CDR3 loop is CASSQVTSGLGEQYF. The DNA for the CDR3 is TGTGCCAGCAGCCAAGTTACTAGCGGTTTGGGTGAGCAGTACTTC.